The rows below give T cell receptor beta chains drawn from one sample of a study of Graves' ophthalmopathy and Graves' hyperthyroidism. TCRdb re-called the multiplex PCR reads through MiXCR, storing one row per CDR3 protein. The sample carries roughly 400,000 distinct CDR3 sequences, 15% recorded once. Sequenced input: peripheral blood. These receptors all stem from a woman in her late teens or twenties with stable Graves' hyperthyroidism. The CDR3 runs from the conserved cysteine through the conserved F or W. A D gene is named only where the DNA matches it firmly. Rows give clone size only sometimes, using once, few, many, or a class for an expanded clone.

TRBD1 TRBJ2-5 TRBV6-1 once CASRVGPGQGWRETQYF TGTGCCAGCAGGGTAGGACCGGGACAGGGGTGGCGAGAGACCCAGTACTTC
. TRBJ2-5 TRBV7-2 . CAGILGLPSQETQYF TGTGCCGGCATCTTAGGGTTGCCTAGCCAAGAGACCCAGTACTTC
. TRBJ2-4 TRBV5-6 many CASSLAGATQYF TGTGCCAGCAGCTTGGCGGGGGCAACTCAGTACTTC
. TRBJ1-3 TRBV11-2 . CASSRGVSSGNTIYF TGTGCCAGCTCACGAGGGGTTAGCTCTGGAAACACCATATATTTT
TRBD1 TRBJ2-4 TRBV9 many CASSVRDREAIQYF TGTGCCAGCAGCGTCCGGGACAGGGAAGCCATTCAGTACTTC
. TRBJ2-2 TRBV4-1 . CASSHAIWDKPSGELFF TGCGCCAGCAGCCATGCAATCTGGGACAAACCATCCGGGGAGCTGTTTTTT
. TRBJ2-4 TRBV7-9 many CASSLAEGPAKNIQYF TGTGCCAGCAGCTTAGCGGAAGGCCCCGCCAAAAACATTCAGTACTTC
. TRBJ2-4 TRBV27 many CASSSRAKNIQYF TGTGCCAGCAGTTCCAGGGCCAAAAACATTCAGTACTTC
TRBD2 TRBJ2-5 TRBV11-2 . CASSWQREQETQYF TGTGCCAGCAGCTGGCAGCGGGAGCAAGAGACCCAGTACTTC
. TRBJ2-7 TRBV5-1 many CASSLSAGSSYEQYF TGCGCCAGCAGCTTGTCGGCGGGGAGCTCCTACGAGCAGTACTTC
. TRBJ1-5 TRBV19 few CASSMKRARTANQPQHF TGTGCCAGTAGTATGAAAAGGGCGCGAACAGCCAATCAGCCCCAGCATTTT
. TRBJ2-5 TRBV7-2 many CASSLDGGHQETQYF TGTGCCAGCAGCTTAGACGGGGGACACCAAGAGACCCAGTACTTC
. TRBJ1-2 TRBV11-2 many CASSRGVTVGYTF TGTGCCAGCAGCCGGGGAGTTACAGTTGGCTACACCTTC
. TRBJ2-6 TRBV27 . CASSFGDTASGANVLTF TGTGCCAGCAGTTTCGGGGATACAGCGTCCGGGGCCAACGTCCTGACTTTC
. TRBJ1-1 TRBV6-1 many CASSELTAGTEAFF TGTGCCAGCAGTGAATTGACGGCAGGAACTGAAGCTTTCTTT
. TRBJ1-2 TRBV6-5 many CASSSASPGRDYGYTF TGTGCCAGCAGTTCAGCCTCCCCGGGACGGGACTATGGCTACACCTTC
TRBD2 TRBJ2-2 TRBV12-3/TRBV12-4 many CASSGGLAGGTGELFF TGTGCCAGCAGTGGGGGACTAGCGGGGGGGACCGGGGAGCTGTTTTTT
TRBD2 TRBJ2-7 TRBV6-2/TRBV6-3 many CASTKGVAGSTSYEQYF TGTGCCAGCACCAAGGGGGTAGCGGGGAGTACTTCCTACGAGCAGTACTTC
. TRBJ1-2 TRBV12-3/TRBV12-4 many CASTKGGGLYGYTF TGTGCCAGCACTAAAGGGGGGGGACTCTATGGCTACACCTTC
. TRBJ1-5 TRBV5-1 few CASSLGGADYSNQPQHF TGCGCCAGCAGCTTGGGGGGGGCAGATTATAGCAATCAGCCCCAGCATTTT
. TRBJ1-5 TRBV19 many CASARSGHQPQHF TGTGCCAGTGCCCGGTCAGGACATCAGCCCCAGCATTTT
TRBD2 TRBJ2-4 TRBV7-2 few CASRGTINIQYF TGTGCCAGCAGAGGGACTATAAACATTCAGTACTTC
TRBD2 TRBJ2-5 TRBV7-2 once CASSSYSGIETQYF TGTGCCAGCAGCTCTTATAGCGGGATAGAGACCCAGTACTTC
TRBD2 TRBJ2-5 TRBV6-5 many CASSYDVSGGQETQYF TGTGCCAGCAGTTACGACGTTAGCGGGGGGCAGGAGACCCAGTACTTC
. TRBJ2-7 TRBV24-1 many CATSRGRATYEQYF TGTGCCACCAGCCGCGGACGGGCAACCTACGAGCAGTACTTC
. TRBJ2-7 TRBV6-1 many CASSELGESYEQYF TGTGCCAGCAGTGAATTGGGCGAATCCTACGAGCAGTACTTC
. TRBJ1-6 TRBV5-6 . CASSNRRAAPLHF TGTGCCAGCAGTAACCGGAGGGCTGCACCCCTCCACTTT
TRBD1 TRBJ2-2 TRBV10-3 many CAISRQGAPTGELFF TGTGCCATCAGCCGACAGGGGGCGCCCACCGGGGAGCTGTTTTTT
. TRBJ1-5 TRBV6-1 many CASSEAQPQHF TGTGCCAGCAGTGAAGCTCAGCCCCAGCATTTT
. TRBJ2-7 TRBV7-8 . CASSLGDYRPPYEQYF TGTGCCAGCAGCTTAGGTGACTACCGCCCCCCCTACGAGCAGTACTTC
TRBD1 TRBJ1-1 TRBV5-1 few CAGRDGTGDMNTEAFF TGCGCCGGCAGGGACGGGACAGGGGACATGAACACTGAAGCTTTCTTT
TRBD1 TRBJ1-1 TRBV5-1 . CASSLQGTDEAFF TGCGCCAGCAGCTTACAGGGGACAGATGAAGCTTTCTTT
. TRBJ1-2 TRBV29-1 many CSVAFRGPYGYTF TGCAGCGTTGCCTTCCGGGGTCCCTATGGCTACACCTTC
TRBD1 TRBJ1-1 TRBV7-8 many CASSRGLEAFF TGTGCCAGCAGCAGGGGGCTTGAAGCTTTCTTT
TRBD1 TRBJ1-1 TRBV11-2 many CASSLRRQGVYLGEAFF TGTGCCAGCAGCTTAAGGAGACAGGGGGTTTATCTCGGTGAAGCTTTCTTT
. TRBJ2-2 TRBV12-3/TRBV12-4 many CASIRGQHAAGELFF TGTGCCAGCATACGGGGTCAGCACGCGGCCGGGGAGCTGTTTTTT
TRBD2 TRBJ2-7 TRBV11-3 many CASSLLAGIPTYEQYF TGTGCCAGCAGCCTACTAGCGGGGATTCCGACCTACGAGCAGTACTTC
TRBD1 TRBJ2-2 TRBV24-1 many CATSDLNQGATNTGELFF TGTGCCACCAGTGATTTGAATCAGGGGGCCACGAACACCGGGGAGCTGTTTTTT
TRBD1 TRBJ1-6 TRBV19 many CASSSDNRGLAF TGTGCCAGTAGTTCCGATAACAGGGGCCTGGCCTTT
TRBD1 TRBJ2-2 TRBV6-1 many CASSRTGRLNTGELFF TGTGCCAGCAGCAGGACAGGACGCCTGAACACCGGGGAGCTGTTTTTT
. TRBJ1-1 TRBV18 . CASSGGGATEAFF TGTGCCAGCTCCGGGGGGGGGGCCACTGAAGCTTTCTTT
. TRBJ1-5 TRBV12-3/TRBV12-4 . CASSLSDQPQHF TGTGCCAGCAGTTTGTCCGATCAGCCCCAGCATTTT
TRBD1 TRBJ1-2 TRBV11-2 . CASSPGTVSYGYTF TGTGCCAGCAGCCCCGGGACAGTGTCCTATGGCTACACCTTC
. TRBJ1-1 TRBV12-3/TRBV12-4 many CASSLDQRGTEAFF TGTGCCAGCAGTTTAGACCAGCGGGGCACTGAAGCTTTCTTT
. TRBJ1-1 TRBV20-1 few CSAGYRLNTEAFF TGCAGTGCGGGTTACAGGCTGAACACTGAAGCTTTCTTT
. TRBJ2-7 TRBV11-2 . CASSPLQGGRSSYEQYF TGTGCCAGCAGCCCCCTTCAAGGAGGAAGGAGCTCCTACGAGCAGTACTTC
. TRBJ2-5 TRBV12-3/TRBV12-4 many CASSHSTTQETQYF TGTGCCAGCAGTCACTCGACGACCCAAGAGACCCAGTACTTC
. TRBJ1-1 TRBV28 many CASPQEDTEAFF TGTGCCAGCCCTCAGGAAGACACTGAAGCTTTCTTT
. TRBJ2-5 TRBV7-2 many CASSLSLQETQYF TGTGCCAGCAGCTTAAGCCTCCAAGAGACCCAGTACTTC